This T cell receptor beta chain came from a study of T cell responses to AZD1222 COVID-19 vaccine. The assay was immunoSEQ multiplex PCR, and TCRdb's table has in-frame clones only and misses some. The sample includes around 33,000 clones, 80% to 95% of them seen just once. This CDR3 region has 15 residues. Germline V lookup: CDR1 MNHEY, CDR2 SVGAGI. The germline V and J ends were trimmed by 0 bases and 0 bases, with 8 bases remaining between them. The TCR comes from an adult in good health. Sequences were derived from peripheral blood, sampled on day 0 of AZD1222 vaccination. The chain carries TRBV6-5 and TRBJ1-2, with D possibly matching TRBD1 (6 bases). The CDR3 bases are TGTGCCAGCAGTTACTCGGGACAAGCTAACTATGGCTACACCTTC. Amino acid sequence: CASSYSGQANYGYTF.